This T cell receptor beta chain was captured in a study of CD8 T cells in ankylosing spondylitis. Study outcomes and limitations: Among TCR beta sequences, a motif of 7 to 9 highly homologous variants appeared characteristic of ankylosing spondylitis blood. Earlier work had already found some motif variants in reactive arthritis synovial fluid and blood. In peripheral blood, disease-linked CD8+ clones occurred at relatively low frequencies. The study looked at matched synovial fluid samples from ankylosing spondylitis patients. Disease-linked clones were reported to be significantly enriched there.

Scientists made TCR beta libraries using quantitative 5'-RACE with molecular barcodes. TCRdb fed the 5' RACE reads into MiXCR, producing one record per CDR3 protein. Of about 510,000 distinct CDR3 sequences detected, approximately 5.3% appear once; the ten largest clones hold around 3.5%. This clonotype was counted ten times or more. Its target is unknown. The CDR3 is 15 residues long. Germline loops: CDR1 SGHTA, CDR2 FQGNSA. V was trimmed by 1 base and J by 8 bases, leaving 17 bases between them. V gene TRBV7-2 combines with J gene TRBJ1-1; TRBD1 is a possible D gene (5 bases). This sequence originates from a male donor with ankylosing spondylitis. Sequencing input: blood, either unsorted or a sorted T cell fraction (not recorded which). CDR3 protein: CASSLEAGGRLEAFF. The CDR3, as DNA: TGTGCCAGCAGCTTAGAGGCGGGGGGAAGATTGGAAGCTTTCTTT.